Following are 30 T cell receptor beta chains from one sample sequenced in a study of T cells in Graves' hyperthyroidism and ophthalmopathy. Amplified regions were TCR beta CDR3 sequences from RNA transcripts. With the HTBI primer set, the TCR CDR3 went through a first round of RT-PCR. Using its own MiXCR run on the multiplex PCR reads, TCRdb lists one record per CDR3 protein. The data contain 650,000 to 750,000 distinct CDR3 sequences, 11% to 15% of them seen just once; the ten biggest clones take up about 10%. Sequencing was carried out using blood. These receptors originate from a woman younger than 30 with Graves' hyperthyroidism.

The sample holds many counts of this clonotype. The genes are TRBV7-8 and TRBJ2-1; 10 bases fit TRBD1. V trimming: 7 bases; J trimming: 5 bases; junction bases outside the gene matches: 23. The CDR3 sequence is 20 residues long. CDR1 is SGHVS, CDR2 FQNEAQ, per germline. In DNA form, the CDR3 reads TGTGCCAGCATCCCCCGGGACAGGGGTTCTACTCTGGGTTCTCACAATGAGCAGTTCTTC. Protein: CASIPRDRGSTLGSHNEQFF.

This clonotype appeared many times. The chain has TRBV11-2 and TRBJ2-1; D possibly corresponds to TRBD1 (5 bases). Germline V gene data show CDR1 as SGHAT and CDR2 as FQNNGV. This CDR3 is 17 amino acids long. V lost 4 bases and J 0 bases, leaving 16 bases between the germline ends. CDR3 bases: TGTGCCAGCAGCTCCCCTAAGGGGTCTCGCTCCTACAATGAGCAGTTCTTC. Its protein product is CASSSPKGSRSYNEQFF.

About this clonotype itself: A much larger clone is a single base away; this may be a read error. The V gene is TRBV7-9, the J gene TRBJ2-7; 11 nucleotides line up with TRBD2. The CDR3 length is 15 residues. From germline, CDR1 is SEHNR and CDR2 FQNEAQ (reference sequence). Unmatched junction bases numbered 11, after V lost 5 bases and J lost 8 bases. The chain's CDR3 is CASSAPSGRLYKQYF. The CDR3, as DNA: TGTGCCAGCAGCGCCCCTAGCGGGAGGCTTTACAAGCAGTACTTC.

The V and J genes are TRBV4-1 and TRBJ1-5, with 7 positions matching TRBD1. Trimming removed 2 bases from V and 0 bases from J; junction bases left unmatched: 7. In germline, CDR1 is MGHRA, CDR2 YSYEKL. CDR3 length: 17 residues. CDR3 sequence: CASSQQLTGYSNQPQHF. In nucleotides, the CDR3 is TGCGCCAGCAGCCAACAATTGACAGGGTATAGCAATCAGCCCCAGCATTTT.

For the CDR3, the DNA is TGTGCCTGGAGTGTAGAGAGGGGGTTAGGAGAGACCCAGTACTTC. It specifies CAWSVERGLGETQYF. This chain uses TRBV30 with TRBJ2-5; D possibly corresponds to TRBD1 (6 bases). Trimming stripped 0 bases from V and 4 bases from J, with 15 bases between. This CDR3 is built from 15 residues. Germline CDR1 GTSNPN, CDR2 SVGIG (reference sequence). The full variable domain, completed using reference TRBV30 and TRBJ2-5, is SQTIHQWPATLVQPVGSPLSLECTVEGTSNPNLYWYRQAAGRGLQLLFYSVGIGQISSEVPQNLSASRPQDRQFILSSKKLLLSDSGFYLCAWSVERGLGETQYFGPGTRLLVL.

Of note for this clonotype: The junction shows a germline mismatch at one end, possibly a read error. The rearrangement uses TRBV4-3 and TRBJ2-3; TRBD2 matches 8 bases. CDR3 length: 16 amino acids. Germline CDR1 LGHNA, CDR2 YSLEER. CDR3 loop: CASSQPREGGTDTRYF. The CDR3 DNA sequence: TGCGCCAGCAGCCAACCCCGGGAGGGGGGTACAGATACGCGGTATTTT.

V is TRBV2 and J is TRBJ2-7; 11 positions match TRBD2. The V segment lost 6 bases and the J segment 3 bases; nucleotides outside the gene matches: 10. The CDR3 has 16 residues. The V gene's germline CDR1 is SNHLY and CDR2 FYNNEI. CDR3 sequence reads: CASSPRLAGGRYEQYF. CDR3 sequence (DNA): TGTGCCAGCAGCCCCCGTCTAGCGGGAGGACGCTACGAGCAGTACTTC.

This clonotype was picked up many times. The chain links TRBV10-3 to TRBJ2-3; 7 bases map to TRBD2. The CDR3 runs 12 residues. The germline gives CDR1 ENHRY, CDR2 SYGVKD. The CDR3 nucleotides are TGTGCTACCCGGGGGGGCACAGATACGCAGTATTTT. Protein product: CATRGGTDTQYF.

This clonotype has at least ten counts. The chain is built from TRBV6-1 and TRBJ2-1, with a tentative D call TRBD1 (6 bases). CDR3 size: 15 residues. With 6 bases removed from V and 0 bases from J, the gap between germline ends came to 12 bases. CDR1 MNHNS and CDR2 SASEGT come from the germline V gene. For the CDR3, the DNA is TGTGCCAGCAGGCAGGGGCAGCACTCCTACAATGAGCAGTTCTTC. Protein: CASRQGQHSYNEQFF.

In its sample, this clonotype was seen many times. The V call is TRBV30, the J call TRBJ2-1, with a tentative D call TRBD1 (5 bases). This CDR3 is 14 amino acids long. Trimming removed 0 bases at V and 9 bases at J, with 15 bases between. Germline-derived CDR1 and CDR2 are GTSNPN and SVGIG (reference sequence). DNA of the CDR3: TGTGCCTGGAGTGTAGTAGGGGTCGGTGGTGAGCAGTTCTTC. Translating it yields CAWSVVGVGGEQFF.

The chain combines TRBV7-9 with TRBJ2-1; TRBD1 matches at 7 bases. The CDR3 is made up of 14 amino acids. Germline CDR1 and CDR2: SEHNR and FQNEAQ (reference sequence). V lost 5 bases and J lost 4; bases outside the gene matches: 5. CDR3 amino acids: CASSDPGQYNEQFF. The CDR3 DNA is TGTGCCAGCAGCGACCCGGGACAGTACAATGAGCAGTTCTTC.

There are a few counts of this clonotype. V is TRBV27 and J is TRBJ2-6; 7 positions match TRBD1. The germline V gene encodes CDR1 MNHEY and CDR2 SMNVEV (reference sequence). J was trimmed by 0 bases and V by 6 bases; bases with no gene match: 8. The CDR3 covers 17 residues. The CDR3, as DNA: TGTGCCAGCAGAACTTACAGGGGACGCTCTGGGGCCAACGTCCTGACTTTC. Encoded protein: CASRTYRGRSGANVLTF.

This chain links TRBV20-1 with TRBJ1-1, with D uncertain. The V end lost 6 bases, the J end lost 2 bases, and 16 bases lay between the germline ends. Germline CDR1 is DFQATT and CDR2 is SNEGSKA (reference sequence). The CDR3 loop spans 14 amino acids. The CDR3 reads CSAPDSFANTEAFF. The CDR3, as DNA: TGCAGTGCCCCAGACTCCTTCGCTAACACTGAAGCTTTCTTT.

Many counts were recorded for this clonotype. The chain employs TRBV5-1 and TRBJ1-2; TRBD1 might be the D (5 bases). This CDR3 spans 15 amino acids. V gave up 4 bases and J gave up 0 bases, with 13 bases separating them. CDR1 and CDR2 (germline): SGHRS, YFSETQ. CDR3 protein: CASSTTRDSNYGYTF. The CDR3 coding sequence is TGCGCCAGCAGCACTACCAGGGACTCTAACTATGGCTACACCTTC.

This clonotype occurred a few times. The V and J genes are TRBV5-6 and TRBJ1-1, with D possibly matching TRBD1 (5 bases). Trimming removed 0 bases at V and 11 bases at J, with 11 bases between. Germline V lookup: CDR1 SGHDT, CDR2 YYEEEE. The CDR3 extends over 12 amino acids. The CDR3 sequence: CASSLAGGGAFF. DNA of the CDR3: TGTGCCAGCAGCTTGGCGGGGGGGGGTGCTTTCTTT.

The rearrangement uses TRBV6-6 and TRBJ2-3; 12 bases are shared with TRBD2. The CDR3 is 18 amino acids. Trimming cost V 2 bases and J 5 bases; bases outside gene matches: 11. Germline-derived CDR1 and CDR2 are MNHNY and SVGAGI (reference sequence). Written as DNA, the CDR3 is TGTGCCAGCAGTTACAGACTAGCGGGAGTGGGGTCCTTAGATACGCAGTATTTT. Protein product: CASSYRLAGVGSLDTQYF.

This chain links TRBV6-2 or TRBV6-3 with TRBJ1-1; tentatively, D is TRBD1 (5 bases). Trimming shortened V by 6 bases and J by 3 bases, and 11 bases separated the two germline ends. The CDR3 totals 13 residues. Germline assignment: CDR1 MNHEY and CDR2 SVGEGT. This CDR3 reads CASSRGEHTEAFF. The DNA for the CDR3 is TGTGCCAGCAGCCGGGGGGAGCACACTGAAGCTTTCTTT.

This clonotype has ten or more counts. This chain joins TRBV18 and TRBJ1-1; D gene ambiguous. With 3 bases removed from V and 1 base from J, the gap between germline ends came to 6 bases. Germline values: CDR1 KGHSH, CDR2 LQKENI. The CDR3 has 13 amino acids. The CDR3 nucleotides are TGTGCCAGCTCACCTCAAGAGAACACTGAAGCTTTCTTT. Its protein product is CASSPQENTEAFF.

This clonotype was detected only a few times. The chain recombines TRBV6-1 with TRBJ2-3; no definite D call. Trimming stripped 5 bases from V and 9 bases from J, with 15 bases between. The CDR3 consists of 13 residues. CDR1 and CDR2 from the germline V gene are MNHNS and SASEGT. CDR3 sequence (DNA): TGTGCCAGCAGTCGTCTCACCTACCTAACGCAGTATTTT. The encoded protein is CASSRLTYLTQYF.

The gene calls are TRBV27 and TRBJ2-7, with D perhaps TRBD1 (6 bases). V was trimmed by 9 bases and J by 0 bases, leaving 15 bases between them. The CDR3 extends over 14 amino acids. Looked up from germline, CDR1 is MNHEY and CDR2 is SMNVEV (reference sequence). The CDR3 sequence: CASSEDSRSYEQYF. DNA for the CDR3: TGTGCCAGTTCCGAGGACAGCCGCTCCTACGAGCAGTACTTC.

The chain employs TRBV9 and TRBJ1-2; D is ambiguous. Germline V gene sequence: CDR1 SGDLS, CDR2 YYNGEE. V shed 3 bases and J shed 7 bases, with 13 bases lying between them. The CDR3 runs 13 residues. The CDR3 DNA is TGTGCCAGCAGCGGATACGAAGGGTCTGGCTACACCTTC. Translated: CASSGYEGSGYTF.

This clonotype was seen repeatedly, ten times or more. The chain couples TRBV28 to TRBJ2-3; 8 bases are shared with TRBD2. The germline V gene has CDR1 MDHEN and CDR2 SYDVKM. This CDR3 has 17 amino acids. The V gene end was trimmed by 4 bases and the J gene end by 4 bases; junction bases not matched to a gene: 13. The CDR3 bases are TGTGCCAGCAGTTACCCCACGGCCGGGACTAGTTCAGATACGCAGTATTTT. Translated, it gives CASSYPTAGTSSDTQYF.

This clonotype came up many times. This chain's CDR3 is CASSSIISGVDEQFF. The CDR3 coding sequence is TGTGCCAGCTCCTCCATAATTTCCGGGGTGGATGAGCAGTTCTTC. The chain couples TRBV18 to TRBJ2-1, with D possibly being TRBD2 (5 bases). The CDR3 totals 15 residues. Trimming took 6 bases from V and 8 from J, leaving 20 bases between them. Germline CDR1 is KGHSH and CDR2 is LQKENI.

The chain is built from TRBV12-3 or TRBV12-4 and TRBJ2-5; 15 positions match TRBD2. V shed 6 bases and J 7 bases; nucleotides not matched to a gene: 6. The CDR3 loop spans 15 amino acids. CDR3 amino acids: CASRLPGLAGGTQYF. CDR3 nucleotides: TGTGCCAGCAGATTGCCGGGACTAGCGGGAGGGACCCAGTACTTC.

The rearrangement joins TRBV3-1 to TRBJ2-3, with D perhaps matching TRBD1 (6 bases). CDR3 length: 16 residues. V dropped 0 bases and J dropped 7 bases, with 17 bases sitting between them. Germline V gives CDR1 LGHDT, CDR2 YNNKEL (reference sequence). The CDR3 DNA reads TGTGCCAGCAGCCAAGATCCCCCGGACAGTGTTAATACGCAGTATTTT. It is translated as CASSQDPPDSVNTQYF.

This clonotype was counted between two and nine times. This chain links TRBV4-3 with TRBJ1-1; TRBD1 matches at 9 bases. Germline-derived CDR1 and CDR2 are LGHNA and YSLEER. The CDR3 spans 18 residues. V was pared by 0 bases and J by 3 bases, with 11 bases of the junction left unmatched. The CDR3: CASSQDSRDRVWDTEAFF. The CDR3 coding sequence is TGCGCCAGCAGCCAAGATAGTCGGGACAGGGTGTGGGACACTGAAGCTTTCTTT.

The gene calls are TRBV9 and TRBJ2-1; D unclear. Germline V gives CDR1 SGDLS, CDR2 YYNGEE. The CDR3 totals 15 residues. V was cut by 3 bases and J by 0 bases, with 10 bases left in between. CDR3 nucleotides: TGTGCCAGCAGCGCCCGGACGGACTCCTACAATGAGCAGTTCTTC. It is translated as CASSARTDSYNEQFF.

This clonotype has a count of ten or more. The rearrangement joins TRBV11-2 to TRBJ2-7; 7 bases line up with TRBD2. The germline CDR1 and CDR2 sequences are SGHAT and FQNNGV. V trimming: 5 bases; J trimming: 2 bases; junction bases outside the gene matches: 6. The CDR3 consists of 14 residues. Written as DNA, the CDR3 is TGTGCCAGCAGCAGGGGACTAAGGGCCTACGAGCAGTACTTC. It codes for CASSRGLRAYEQYF.

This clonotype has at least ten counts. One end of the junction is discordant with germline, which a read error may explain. The DNA of the CDR3 is TGCGCCAGCAGCGCCCGACCCTCAGGCGCGGACGAGCAGTTCTTC. Amino acid sequence: CASSARPSGADEQFF. The gene calls are TRBV6-1 and TRBJ2-1, with unresolved D. The CDR3 totals 15 residues. Germline V gene data show CDR1 as MNHNS and CDR2 as SASEGT.

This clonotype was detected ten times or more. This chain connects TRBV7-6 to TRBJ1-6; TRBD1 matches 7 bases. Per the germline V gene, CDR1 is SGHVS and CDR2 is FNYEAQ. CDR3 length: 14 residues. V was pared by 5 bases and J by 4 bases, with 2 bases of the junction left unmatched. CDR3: CASSRQGYNSPLHF. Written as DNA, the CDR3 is TGTGCCAGCAGCCGACAGGGTTATAATTCACCCCTCCACTTT.